This T cell receptor beta chain derives from a study of T cells after yellow fever vaccination. Study-level information: In the case of low-cell-number fractions, SMART-Seq v4 Ultra Low Input was used for preparation. Study conclusions and caveats: Although the secondary response was weaker, it peaked faster, at day 5 versus 15. FACS-sorted repertoires might harbor abundant contaminating clonotypes from the bulk population.

V dropped 4 bases and J dropped 0 bases, with 5 bases sitting between them. CDR1 is SGHDT and CDR2 is YYEEEE in the germline V gene. This CDR3 spans 14 amino acids. TCRdb redid the calling of the 5' RACE reads with MiXCR, one entry per CDR3 protein. The sample lists some 500,000 distinct CDR3 sequences, 13% occurring once. This clonotype appeared a few times. Its specificity is not known. The chain employs TRBV5-6 and TRBJ2-6, with D unresolved. Source: PBMCs, taken on the day of the yellow fever booster vaccination. This clonotype originated in a man younger than 40 who received the YFV17D yellow fever vaccine. CDR3 residues: CASSEPSGANVLTF. In nucleotides, the CDR3 is TGTGCCAGCAGCGAACCCTCTGGGGCCAACGTCCTGACTTTC.